A single sample gave rise to the 17 T cell receptor beta chains below, sequenced in a study of tumor-infiltrating lymphocytes in primary liver carcinoma. A constant-region primer primed TCR beta cDNA synthesis from 500 to 550 ng of total RNA. Three-round nested multiplex PCR performed with slightly modified ARM-PCR produced the TCR beta libraries. Forward primers for TRBV1-TRBV30 and a C-beta reverse primer served the first two PCR rounds, at around 11 cycles each. TCRdb reprocessed the multiplex PCR reads via MiXCR and lists one record per CDR3 protein. The repertoire includes about 190,000 distinct CDR3 sequences, around four fifths of them detected once, and roughly 20% sits in the top ten. For each extraction, RNA and DNA were obtained together from about 20-30 mg of unsorted bulk tissue. Sequenced: tumor tissue from primary liver carcinoma. The receptors were sampled from a middle-aged man with primary liver carcinoma and hepatitis B virus infection.

About this clonotype: A junction boundary mismatches the germline segment, possibly from a read error. This rearrangement joins TRBV11-2 to TRBJ1-5; a weak D match, TRBD1 (6 bases). CDR3 length: 16 residues. The germline V gene has CDR1 SGHAT and CDR2 FQNNGV. The CDR3 reads CDSSLKGGLTNQPQHF. The CDR3 DNA is TGTGACAGCAGCCTAAAGGGGGGACTGACGAATCAGCCACAGCATTTT. Full variable domain (rest looked up from reference TRBV11-2 and TRBJ1-5): EAGVAQSPRYKIIEKRQSVAFWCNPISGHATLYWYQQILGQGPKLLIQFQNNGVVDDSQLPKDRFSAERLKGVDSTLKIQPAKLEDSAVYLCDSSLKGGLTNQPQHFGDGTRLSIL.

For this clonotype: An end of the junction does not agree with germline; a read error may underlie this. The chain has TRBV20-1 and TRBJ1-2; 9 bases line up with TRBD1. The CDR3 runs to 14 residues. The germline CDR1 and CDR2 sequences are DFQATT and SNEGSKA (reference sequence). CDR3 residues: CSARPGQGRVGYTF. DNA for the CDR3: TGCAGCGCTAGACCGGGACAGGGAAGAGTCGGCTACACCTTC.

In its sample, this clonotype is medium-sized. The V call is TRBV6-5, the J call TRBJ2-1, with 8 bases that match TRBD1. CDR3 length: 14 residues. V was clipped by 5 bases and J by 6 bases; unmatched bases: 6. Germline lookup yields CDR1 MNHEY and CDR2 SVGAGI. The CDR3 is CASSEDRVVNEQFF. For the CDR3, the DNA is TGTGCCAGCAGTGAGGACAGGGTGGTCAATGAGCAGTTCTTC.

Concerning this clonotype itself: Sequence at one end of the junction differs from germline and may be a read error. The gene calls are TRBV28 and TRBJ2-5; D remains ambiguous. This CDR3 comprises 14 residues. Germline CDR1 and CDR2: MDHEN and SYDVKM. DNA for the CDR3: TGTGCCAGCAGTTGGTCCAGGAGTAGAGAGATCCAGTACTTC. It yields the protein CASSWSRSREIQYF. The full variable domain, rest sourced from reference TRBV28 and TRBJ2-5, is DVKVTQSSRYLVKRTGEKVFLECVQDMDHENMFWYRQDPGLGLRLIYFSYDVKMKEKGDIPEGYSVSREKKERFSLILESASTNQTSMYLCASSWSRSREIQYFGPGTRLLVL.

This sequence joins TRBV29-1 and TRBJ2-5; the D call may be TRBD1 or TRBD2 (5 bases each). Germline V gives CDR1 SQVTM, CDR2 ANQGSEA. With 4 bases removed from V and 9 bases from J, the gap between germline ends came to 24 bases. The CDR3 contains 15 residues. The CDR3 sequence: CSVGGTGPPRESQYF. In DNA, the CDR3 is TGCAGCGTTGGGGGGACCGGACCTCCGAGGGAGTCCCAGTACTTC.

The chain employs TRBV11-2 and TRBJ1-5, with 9 bases identical to TRBD1. The ends lost 5 bases at V and 6 bases at J; junction bases unmatched: 8. The CDR3 spans 15 residues. Germline CDR1 and CDR2: SGHAT and FQNNGV. The CDR3 DNA reads TGTGCCAGCAGCCTCGGGACAGGGATAGGTCAGCCCCAGCATTTT. It codes for CASSLGTGIGQPQHF.

About this clonotype itself: This likely comes from a read error, as the CDR3 has no conserved phenylalanine or tryptophan at its end. This rearrangement joins TRBV11-2 to TRBJ1-1, with D perhaps TRBD1 (6 bases). Germline CDR1 and CDR2: SGHAT and FQNNGV. This CDR3 spans 13 amino acids. In nucleotides, the CDR3 is TGTGACAGCAGCTTAGGTACCGGGACAGAAGCTTTCATT. It is translated as CDSSLGTGTEAFI.

The V and J genes are TRBV11-3 and TRBJ1-1; no firm D call. The CDR3 extends over 13 amino acids. Looked up from germline, CDR1 is SGHNT and CDR2 is YENEEA. Between the trimmed V and J ends, which lost 7 bases and 7 bases, there was a span of 16 bases. The CDR3 spells CASILAVIIEAFF. The DNA of the CDR3 is TGTGCCAGCATCTTGGCAGTTATCATTGAAGCTTTCTTT.

Worth noting for this clonotype: An end of the junction does not agree with germline; a read error may underlie this. The V and J genes are TRBV7-8 and TRBJ2-3; D not certain. This CDR3 contains 20 residues. Germline V lookup: CDR1 SGHVS, CDR2 FQNEAQ. The CDR3 spells CTSSLWVGSEMALKINTQYF. The CDR3 DNA is TGTACCAGCAGCTTATGGGTTGGATCCGAGATGGCCCTAAAGATAAATACGCAGTATTTT.

For this clonotype: One base away lies a much larger clone, so this may be a sequencing read error. This chain links TRBV6-2 or TRBV6-3 with TRBJ2-1; D gene unclear. There are 15 residues in the CDR3. The V gene's germline CDR1 is MNHEY and CDR2 SVGEGT. Trimming removed 4 bases from V and 8 bases from J, with 18 bases in between. The CDR3 nucleotides read TGTGCCAGCAGTTCCCGCGCCGAAATATTCGATGAGCAGTTCTTC. Residues: CASSSRAEIFDEQFF.

In the case of this clonotype: No conserved phenylalanine or tryptophan is present at the end of the CDR3, so a read error is the likely explanation. The rearrangement joins TRBV5-5 to TRBJ2-2; D is possibly TRBD1 or TRBD2 (6 bases each). The germline CDR1 and CDR2 sequences are SGHKS and YYEKEE (reference sequence). This CDR3 has 14 amino acids. In nucleotides, the CDR3 is TGTGCTAGCAGCCTGGGCGGAGGGGGCGGGGAGCTGTTTTCT. This translates into CASSLGGGGGELFS.

The chain couples TRBV13 to TRBJ2-7; tentatively, D is TRBD1 (6 bases). Trimming left V 0 bases short and J 6 bases short, with 12 bases between. CDR3 length: 14 residues. Germline values: CDR1 PRHDT, CDR2 FYEKMQ (reference sequence). CDR3: CASSLGGGGGEQYF. In DNA, the CDR3 is TGTGCCAGCAGCTTAGGTGGTGGGGGCGGCGAGCAGTACTTC.

Comment on this clonotype: An end of the junction differs from the germline gene, which may be a read error. The rearrangement links TRBV10-2 to TRBJ2-1; D is perhaps TRBD1 (5 bases). This CDR3 contains 12 residues. Germline CDR1 WSHSY, CDR2 SAAADI. The CDR3 nucleotides are TGCGCCAGCAGCAGGGCAAACAACGAGCACTTCTTC. Protein product: CASSRANNEHFF.

Comments on this clonotype: This CDR3 fails to terminate in the conserved phenylalanine or tryptophan, so it likely reflects a read error. V and J are TRBV4-3 and TRBJ2-5; D call uncertain. Trimming stripped 4 bases from V and 3 bases from J, with 9 bases between. The CDR3 runs 13 residues. Per the germline V gene, CDR1 is LGHNA and CDR2 is YSLEER. In nucleotides, the CDR3 is TGCGCCAGCAGCCTAGAGTATGAAGAGACCCAGTACTCC. Protein product: CASSLEYEETQYS.

In its sample, this clonotype was seen once. At one end the junction does not follow the germline gene, possibly because of a read error. The chain links TRBV30 to TRBJ2-7, with D tentatively TRBD1 or TRBD2 (6 bases each). CDR3 length: 12 amino acids. The germline gives CDR1 GTSNPN, CDR2 SVGIG (reference sequence). The CDR3 is CASDMGGNEQNF. The CDR3 DNA follows: TGTGCCTCCGACATGGGGGGCAACGAGCAGAACTTC.

In regard to this clonotype: This CDR3 fails to terminate in the conserved phenylalanine or tryptophan, so it likely reflects a read error. This rearrangement joins TRBV4-1 to TRBJ1-5, with D possibly being TRBD1 (5 bases). The CDR3 contains 15 residues. Germline V lookup: CDR1 MGHRA, CDR2 YSYEKL. The CDR3 coding sequence is TGTGCCAGCAGTCCCGTAGAGGGGAGCAATCAGCCCCAGCATCTT. Its translation is CASSPVEGSNQPQHL.

The table lists this clonotype with a count of one. Germline and junction disagree at one end, which may indicate a read error. The CDR3 loop is CASTQLTTAGELFF. In DNA form, the CDR3 reads TGCGCCAGCACCCAACTAACTACGGCCGGCGAGCTGTTTTTT. V and J are TRBV4-3 and TRBJ2-2; D is unclear. The CDR3 is 14 amino acids. Germline V gene sequence: CDR1 LGHNA, CDR2 YSLEER.